These T cell receptor beta chains were read from a single sample in a study of blood T cell repertoires in COVID-19. Produced via immunoSEQ multiplex PCR; TCRdb's table is partial and in-frame only. The table includes under 300,000 clones, around 83% detected once. Sequenced: peripheral blood. Receptor source: a man of 80 years or more with acute or convalescent COVID-19. Both conserved end residues are part of each CDR3. D genes are given only for firm matches. Clone sizes are given selectively: once, few, many, or a class where the clone is expanded.

NA	TRBV28	NA	TRBJ1-2	CASSLGGRNYGYTF	TGTGCCAGCAGTCTGGGAGGGCGGAACTATGGCTACACCTTC
TRBD1	TRBV7-9	NA	TRBJ2-2	CASSTLRDRNTGELFF	TGTGCCAGCAGCACCCTACGGGACAGGAACACCGGGGAGCTGTTTTTT
NA	TRBV3-1/TRBV3-2	few	TRBJ1-2	CASSLQGGLGDYGYTF	TGTGCCAGCAGCCTCCAAGGAGGGTTGGGTGACTATGGCTACACCTTC
NA	TRBV3-1/TRBV3-2	NA	TRBJ2-7	CASSLGVADYEQYF	TGTGCCAGCAGCCTCGGGGTAGCGGACTACGAGCAGTACTTC
NA	TRBV3-1/TRBV3-2	NA	TRBJ2-7	CASSQVSSLVGEQYF	TGTGCCAGCAGCCAAGTATCAAGTTTGGTCGGCGAGCAGTACTTC
TRBD2	TRBV7-3	NA	TRBJ2-2	CASSIMAQSGAGELFF	TGTGCCAGCAGCATAATGGCCCAGAGCGGGGCCGGGGAGCTGTTTTTT
NA	TRBV6-5	once	TRBJ2-3	CASSRNNQDEQYF	TGTGCCAGCAGCCGAAACAATCAAGATGAGCAGTATTTT
TRBD1	TRBV29-1	NA	TRBJ2-7	CSVAPSPGQGFNEQYF	TGCAGCGTCGCCCCTTCTCCGGGACAGGGGTTTAACGAGCAGTACTTC
TRBD1	TRBV28	NA	TRBJ1-1	CASRYQGARKLNTEAFF	TGTGCCAGCAGGTATCAGGGGGCTCGGAAGTTGAACACTGAAGCTTTCTTT
NA	TRBV3-1/TRBV3-2	NA	TRBJ1-6	CASRQYRGGAGNSPLHF	TGTGCCAGCAGGCAATACCGGGGGGGCGCAGGTAATTCACCCCTCCACTTT
NA	TRBV29-1	NA	TRBJ1-2	CSVSEGTDGYTF	TGCAGCGTTTCGGAGGGAACGGACGGCTACACCTTC
TRBD2	TRBV5-1	NA	TRBJ2-7	CASSLDASGDRYEQYF	TGCGCCAGCAGCTTGGACGCTAGCGGAGACCGCTACGAGCAGTACTTC
NA	TRBV5-4	once	TRBJ1-5	CASSLGGGRPQHF	TGTGCCAGCAGCTTGGGGGGGGGAAGGCCCCAGCATTTT
TRBD1	TRBV7-9	NA	TRBJ1-2	CASSQGGTLGYGYTF	TGTGCCAGCAGCCAGGGGGGCACACTGGGCTATGGCTACACCTTC
NA	TRBV6-5	NA	TRBJ2-7	CASKTGTGYEQYF	TGTGCCAGTAAGACAGGGACTGGCTACGAGCAGTACTTC
TRBD1	TRBV15	NA	TRBJ1-4	CATSRKDRGHEKLFF	TGTGCCACCAGCAGAAAGGACAGGGGGCATGAAAAACTGTTTTTT
NA	TRBV11-2	NA	TRBJ2-7	CASKEDHQISYEQYF	TGTGCCAGCAAGGAGGACCACCAGATCTCCTACGAGCAGTACTTC
NA	TRBV2	NA	TRBJ2-3	CASSGQKNTDTQYF	TGTGCCAGCAGTGGTCAGAAGAACACAGATACGCAGTATTTT
NA	TRBV7-9	NA	TRBJ1-1	CASSQSGSNTEAFF	TGTGCCAGCAGCCAGAGCGGGTCGAACACTGAAGCTTTCTTT
TRBD2	TRBV7-3	NA	TRBJ2-1	CASSLFPSGTDNEQFF	TGTGCCAGCAGCTTATTTCCTAGCGGGACTGACAATGAGCAGTTCTTC
NA	TRBV19	NA	TRBJ2-5	CASSIGGVETQYF	TGTGCCAGTAGTATTGGCGGAGTAGAGACCCAGTACTTC
TRBD2	TRBV28	NA	TRBJ2-1	CASSPRVGSGLAPNEQFF	TGTGCCAGCAGTCCAAGGGTAGGGTCGGGACTAGCGCCCAATGAGCAGTTCTTC
NA	TRBV10-3	NA	TRBJ2-1	CAISESPSEATYNEQFF	TGTGCCATCAGTGAGTCACCTAGCGAGGCCACCTACAATGAGCAGTTCTTC
NA	TRBV18	NA	TRBJ2-3	CASSPLRGSDTQYF	TGTGCCAGCTCACCACTGCGGGGCTCCGATACGCAGTATTTT
TRBD2	TRBV5-1	NA	TRBJ2-7	CASSAQLAGLAATYEQYF	TGCGCCAGCAGCGCCCAATTGGCGGGACTAGCTGCGACCTACGAGCAGTACTTC
NA	TRBV5-6	once	TRBJ1-3	CASSLDGKAGNTIYF	TGTGCCAGCAGCTTGGACGGGAAGGCTGGAAACACCATATATTTT
NA	TRBV7-2	NA	TRBJ2-4	CASSLVSVDKNIQYF	TGTGCCAGCAGCTTAGTATCGGTTGATAAAAACATTCAGTACTTC
TRBD1	TRBV18	NA	TRBJ1-3	CASSLGTGGTGNTIYF	TGTGCCAGCTCACTTGGGACAGGGGGAACTGGAAACACCATATATTTT
NA	TRBV28	NA	TRBJ2-5	CASSLTGAQYF	TGTGCCAGCAGTTTGACAGGAGCCCAGTACTTC
NA	TRBV6-5	NA	TRBJ1-3	CASSDRYTIYF	TGTGCCAGCAGCGACAGATACACCATATATTTT
TRBD1	TRBV29-1	NA	TRBJ1-2	CSGRTGEGGGYTF	TGCAGCGGACGGACAGGGGAAGGAGGGGGCTACACCTTC
NA	TRBV7-3	NA	TRBJ1-5	CASSLERGQPQHF	TGTGCCAGCAGCCTCGAACGGGGTCAGCCCCAGCATTTT
TRBD2	TRBV6-5	NA	TRBJ2-7	CASSSGTSGYEQYF	TGTGCCAGCAGTTCCGGGACTAGCGGCTACGAGCAGTACTTC
TRBD1	TRBV30	NA	TRBJ2-4	CAWSVTGLAKNIQYF	TGTGCCTGGAGTGTGACAGGGTTAGCCAAAAACATTCAGTACTTC
TRBD2	TRBV28	NA	TRBJ2-7	CASSFPLAVVLDEQYF	TGTGCCAGCAGTTTCCCTCTAGCGGTTGTGTTGGACGAGCAGTACTTC